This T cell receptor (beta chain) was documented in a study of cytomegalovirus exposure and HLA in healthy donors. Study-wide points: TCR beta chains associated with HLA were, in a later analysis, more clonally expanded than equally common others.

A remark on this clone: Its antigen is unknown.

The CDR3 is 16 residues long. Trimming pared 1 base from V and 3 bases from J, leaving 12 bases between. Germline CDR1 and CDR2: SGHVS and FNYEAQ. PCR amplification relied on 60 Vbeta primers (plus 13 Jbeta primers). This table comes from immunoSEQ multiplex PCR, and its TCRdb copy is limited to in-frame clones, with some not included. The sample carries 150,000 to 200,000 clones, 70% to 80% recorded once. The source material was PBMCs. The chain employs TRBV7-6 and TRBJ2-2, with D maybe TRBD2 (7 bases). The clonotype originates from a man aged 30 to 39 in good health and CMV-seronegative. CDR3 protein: CASSLVGGQDTGELFF. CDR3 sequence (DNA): TGTGCCAGCAGCTTAGTGGGGGGGCAGGACACCGGGGAGCTGTTTTTT.